The sequence of this TCR beta chain was determined in a study of blood T cell repertoires in COVID-19. Study overall: COVID-19 samples collected from the United States, Italy and Spain covered acute and convalescent phases. From T cells, B-cell-depleted T cells, or PBMCs came the material, which was cDNA or gDNA.

Per the original methods: Reference gene primers were amplified, and this amplification served to estimate nucleated cell counts. Measured with immunoSEQ multiplex PCR; TCRdb has only the in-frame clones, and not every one. The DNA gave D and trimming, while V, J and clone size come from that table. The repertoire consists of around 150,000 clones, with 70% to 90% occurring once and the leading ten covering around 8.2%. This clone has just one count. This CDR3 spans 13 amino acids. Trimming took 6 bases from V and 5 from J; bases not matched to a gene: 4. Germline values: CDR1 MNHEY, CDR2 SVGAGI. The receptor comes from a man aged 55 to 70 with acute or convalescent COVID-19. The V gene is TRBV6-5, the J gene TRBJ1-2; 9 bases map to TRBD1. Sequenced input: peripheral blood. CDR3 sequence reads: CASRLQGAYGYTF. The CDR3 nucleotides read TGTGCCAGCAGATTACAGGGGGCTTATGGCTACACCTTC.